Detailed here is one T cell receptor (beta chain). Antigen specificity is unknown. Each CDR3 protein gets one entry after TCRdb re-called the 5' RACE reads with MiXCR. The sample lists approximately 300,000 distinct CDR3 sequences, roughly a fifth occurring once. Trimming shortened V by 2 bases and J by 2 bases, and 8 bases separated the two germline ends. The CDR3 runs to 14 residues. The germline V gene has CDR1 MGHRA and CDR2 YSYEKL. This record belongs to a study of T-cell memory formation after mild COVID-19. Whole-study context: The study found TCR clusters largely donor specific. Regarding the study as a whole: Clones which contracted sat mainly in CM and EM if CD4+, and in EMRA if CD8+.

The receptor was derived from a man between 18 and 35 years old who had mild COVID-19 (a few samples of this study predate the infection). Cell type and time point are not known. The chain combines TRBV4-1 with TRBJ2-3; a weak D match, TRBD1 (6 bases). The material sequenced was PBMCs or a T cell subset sorted from them (not recorded which). The CDR3 sequence: CASSQLGATDTQYF. The CDR3 nucleotides are TGCGCCAGCAGCCAATTGGGGGCCACAGATACGCAGTATTTT.